This T cell receptor (beta chain) stems from a study of shared clonotypes between healthy human individuals. Study as a whole: For every donor, three CD4 naive, three CD4 memory, two CD8 naive and one CD8 memory plates were used.

Study-level points and caveats: Despite large depth, sorted-subset datasets appeared incompletely sequenced. Sampling covered blood only; tissue repertoires likely differ. The study drew on few donors, limiting represented genetic and exposure-history diversity.

The repertoire was sequenced with immunoSEQ multiplex PCR; TCRdb's copy has only in-frame clones and lacks some. The sample lists roughly 590,000 clones; nearly 97% were seen once. Only CD45RO-negative cells positively selected for CCR7 counted as naive CD8 cells, so terminally differentiated effector memory CD45RA+ cells were excluded. Turning to this clone: Antigen unknown.

This CDR3 region has 14 residues. Trimming removed 6 bases from V and 5 bases from J; junction bases left unmatched: 5. CDR1 is MNHEY, CDR2 SMNVEV, per germline (reference sequence). This clonotype originated in a woman aged 30 to 39 in good health. The V call is TRBV27, the J call TRBJ2-2; TRBD2 aligns across 8 bases. The sample taken for sequencing was naive CD8+ T cells sorted from blood. The DNA of the CDR3 is TGTGCCAGCAGCGGGACTAGTTATACCGGGGAGCTGTTTTTT. Translation: CASSGTSYTGELFF.